This TCR beta chain was captured in a study of CD8 T cells in Susac syndrome. The authors reverse transcribed roughly 0.5 to 1 ug RNA with random hexamers. Amplification of TCR beta CDR3 across 54 Vbeta and 13 Jbeta was performed with immunoSEQ multiplex PCR. TCRdb processed the immunoSEQ multiplex PCR reads anew with MiXCR; each CDR3 protein has one entry. The repertoire holds 250,000 to 300,000 distinct CDR3 sequences, approximately 90% seen once, with around 0.18% in the top ten. Germline loops: CDR1 SQVTM, CDR2 ANQGSEA. V lost 6 bases, J lost 4 bases, and 21 bases lay in between. CDR3 length: 15 residues. Negative magnetic isolation gave CD8+ and CD4+ cells; FACS enriched CD8+ TEMRA.

The sample taken for sequencing was CD8+ T cells from PBMCs. The chain links TRBV29-1 to TRBJ1-2; TRBD1 is a possible D gene (6 bases). The receptor was isolated from a human donor with multiple sclerosis. Here the CDR3 reads CSVYSHRAASYGYTF. CDR3 coding DNA: TGCAGCGTATACTCCCACAGGGCCGCTAGCTATGGCTACACCTTC.